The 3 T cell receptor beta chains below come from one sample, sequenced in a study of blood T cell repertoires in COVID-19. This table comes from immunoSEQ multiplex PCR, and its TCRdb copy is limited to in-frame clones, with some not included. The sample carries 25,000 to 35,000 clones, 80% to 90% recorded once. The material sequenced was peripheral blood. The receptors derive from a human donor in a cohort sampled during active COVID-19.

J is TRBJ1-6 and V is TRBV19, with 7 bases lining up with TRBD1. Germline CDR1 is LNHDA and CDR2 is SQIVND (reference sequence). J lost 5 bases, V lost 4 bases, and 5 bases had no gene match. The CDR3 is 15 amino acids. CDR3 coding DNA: TGTGCCAGTAGTACCTCCGGGACAGATAATTCACCCCTCCACTTT. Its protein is CASSTSGTDNSPLHF.

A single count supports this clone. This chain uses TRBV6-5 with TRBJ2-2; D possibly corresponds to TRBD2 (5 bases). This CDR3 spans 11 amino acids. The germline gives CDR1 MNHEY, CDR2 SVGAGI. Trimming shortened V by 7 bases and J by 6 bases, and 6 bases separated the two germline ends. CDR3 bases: TGTGCCAGCATCGGGGCCGGGGAGCTGTTTTTT. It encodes CASIGAGELFF.

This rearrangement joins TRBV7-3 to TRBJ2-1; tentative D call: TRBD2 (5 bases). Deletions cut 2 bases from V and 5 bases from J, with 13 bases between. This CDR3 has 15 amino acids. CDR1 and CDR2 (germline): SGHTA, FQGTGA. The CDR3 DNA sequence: TGTGCCAGCAGCTTACGAGGGAATAGGGACAATGAGCAGTTCTTC. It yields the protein CASSLRGNRDNEQFF. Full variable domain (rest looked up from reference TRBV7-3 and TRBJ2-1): GAGVSQTPSNKVTEKGKYVELRCDPISGHTALYWYRQSLGQGPEFLIYFQGTGAADDSGLPNDRFFAVRPEGSVSTLKIQRTERGDSAVYLCASSLRGNRDNEQFFGPGTRLTVL.